The rows below give T cell receptor beta chains drawn from one sample of a study of PD-1 blockade in classical Hodgkin lymphoma. Generated by immunoSEQ multiplex PCR, the TCRdb table keeps only in-frame clones and is missing some. Of roughly 42,000 clones in the sample, 55% to 70% were seen once. This specimen was peripheral blood mononuclear cells (PBMCs), taken before the fourth cycle of nivolumab. Receptors originate from a human donor with classical Hodgkin lymphoma. CDR3s include the opening cysteine and the closing phenylalanine or tryptophan. Fields, in order: clone size, D gene, J gene, V gene, CDR3 protein, CDR3 DNA. D genes are given only for firm matches. The size field is filled for only some rows; it gives once, few, many or a size class.

clone size: .
D gene: TRBD1
J gene: TRBJ1-1
V gene: TRBV5-1
CDR3 protein: CASTLGTANTEAFF
CDR3 DNA: TGCGCCAGCACCCTCGGGACAGCTAACACTGAAGCTTTCTTT

clone size: many
D gene: .
J gene: TRBJ1-5
V gene: TRBV27
CDR3 protein: CASSLTGPGGSNQPQHF
CDR3 DNA: TGTGCCAGCAGTTTGACGGGTCCGGGGGGGAGCAATCAGCCCCAGCATTTT

clone size: .
D gene: .
J gene: TRBJ2-1
V gene: TRBV9
CDR3 protein: CASSAKAGSQVSSYNEQFF
CDR3 DNA: TGTGCCAGCAGCGCGAAGGCCGGATCACAGGTCAGCTCCTACAATGAGCAGTTCTTC

clone size: medium-sized
D gene: .
J gene: TRBJ1-5
V gene: TRBV4-2
CDR3 protein: CASSQDYRVYSNQPQHF
CDR3 DNA: TGTGCCAGCAGCCAAGATTACAGGGTTTATAGCAATCAGCCCCAGCATTTT

clone size: .
D gene: .
J gene: TRBJ1-1
V gene: TRBV5-8
CDR3 protein: CASSLSSWGVTEAFF
CDR3 DNA: TGTGCCAGCAGCTTGAGCTCTTGGGGGGTAACTGAAGCTTTCTTT

clone size: once
D gene: .
J gene: TRBJ2-1
V gene: TRBV27
CDR3 protein: CASSFQGPGTYNEQFF
CDR3 DNA: TGTGCCAGCAGTTTTCAGGGTCCGGGAACCTACAATGAGCAGTTCTTC

clone size: .
D gene: .
J gene: TRBJ1-1
V gene: TRBV5-1
CDR3 protein: CASSLGANTEAFF
CDR3 DNA: TGCGCCAGCAGCTTGGGGGCGAACACTGAAGCTTTCTTT

clone size: .
D gene: .
J gene: TRBJ2-2
V gene: TRBV4-1
CDR3 protein: CASSQVPGTLMNTGELFF
CDR3 DNA: TGCGCCAGCAGCCAAGTTCCCGGGACGCTAATGAACACCGGGGAGCTGTTTTTT

clone size: .
D gene: TRBD1
J gene: TRBJ1-1
V gene: TRBV6-5
CDR3 protein: CASSIQGASEAFF
CDR3 DNA: TGTGCCAGCAGCATACAGGGGGCTTCGGAAGCTTTCTTT

clone size: .
D gene: .
J gene: TRBJ1-6
V gene: TRBV7-8
CDR3 protein: CASSLARPGSSYNSPLHF
CDR3 DNA: TGTGCCAGCAGCTTAGCGCGCCCAGGTAGCTCCTATAATTCACCCCTCCACTTT

clone size: once
D gene: TRBD2
J gene: TRBJ2-2
V gene: TRBV4-3
CDR3 protein: CASSQARLAGALSGELFF
CDR3 DNA: TGCGCCAGCAGCCAAGCCCGACTAGCGGGGGCCCTTTCCGGGGAGCTGTTTTTT

clone size: .
D gene: .
J gene: TRBJ1-1
V gene: TRBV6-6
CDR3 protein: CASSYGLWGGAFF
CDR3 DNA: TGTGCCAGCAGTTACGGGCTCTGGGGGGGAGCTTTCTTT

clone size: .
D gene: TRBD2
J gene: TRBJ2-3
V gene: TRBV18
CDR3 protein: CASSPEISGTTDTQYF
CDR3 DNA: TGTGCCAGCTCACCAGAGATTAGCGGGACCACAGATACGCAGTATTTT

clone size: .
D gene: .
J gene: TRBJ1-2
V gene: TRBV10-1
CDR3 protein: CASSAEPTPNYGYTF
CDR3 DNA: TGCGCCAGCAGTGCCGAGCCTACCCCAAACTATGGCTACACCTTC

clone size: few
D gene: .
J gene: TRBJ2-1
V gene: TRBV7-8
CDR3 protein: CASSSGVGEQFF
CDR3 DNA: TGTGCCAGCAGCTCAGGGGTTGGTGAGCAGTTCTTC